Shown below are 2 T cell receptor beta chains from a single sample sequenced in a study of blood T cell repertoires in COVID-19. The protocol was immunoSEQ multiplex PCR, while the TCRdb copy is restricted to in-frame clones and leaves out a portion. The data hold 140,000 to 150,000 clones, with 85% observed a single time. Source material: peripheral blood. These receptor sequences come from a woman aged 35 to 49 with active or convalescent COVID-19.

The rearrangement uses TRBV18 and TRBJ2-7; 7 bases are a match to TRBD1. This CDR3 spans 14 amino acids. After removal of 3 bases from V and 3 bases from J, the junction contained 5 bases not matched to a gene. Germline CDR1 and CDR2: KGHSH and LQKENI. CDR3 bases: TGTGCCAGCTCACCCAGAGGGGGCATCTACGAGCAGTACTTC. Its translation: CASSPRGGIYEQYF.

This chain uses TRBV11-2 with TRBJ2-1; TRBD2 aligns across 9 bases. This CDR3 has 14 amino acids. V was pared by 6 bases and J by 3 bases, with 3 bases of the junction left unmatched. The germline V gene encodes CDR1 SGHAT and CDR2 FQNNGV. The CDR3 DNA is TGTGCCAGCAGTCTTAGCGGGGGCTACAATGAGCAGTTCTTC. Protein product: CASSLSGGYNEQFF.